These 31 T cell receptor beta chains originate from one sample sequenced in a study of blood T cell repertoires in COVID-19. Produced via immunoSEQ multiplex PCR; TCRdb's table is partial and in-frame only. The repertoire holds tens of thousands of clones, with under 90% as singletons. The sequencing sample was made of peripheral blood. These receptors were collected from an older woman with acute or convalescent COVID-19.

This chain uses TRBV5-1 with TRBJ2-2; TRBD2 aligns across 13 bases. This CDR3 region has 16 residues. Germline V lookup: CDR1 SGHRS, CDR2 YFSETQ. Unmatched junction bases numbered 9, after V lost 5 bases and J lost 8 bases. The CDR3 DNA is TGCGCCAGCAGAGACGTGGGGACTAGCGGGACAGGGGAGCTGTTTTTT. Its translation is CASRDVGTSGTGELFF.

The CDR3 bases are TGTGCCACCAGTGATACCCAGACTAGCGAGCAGGTGTACGAGCAGTACTTC. As protein: CATSDTQTSEQVYEQYF. The rearrangement links TRBV24-1 to TRBJ2-7; 8 nucleotides match TRBD2. Unmatched junction bases numbered 13, after V lost 3 bases and J lost 4 bases. Germline V gives CDR1 KGHDR, CDR2 SFDVKD. CDR3 length: 17 amino acids.

The genes are TRBV11-3 and TRBJ2-4; 8 bases are a match to TRBD1. Germline-derived CDR1 and CDR2 are SGHNT and YENEEA. The CDR3 length is 16 residues. V was clipped by 2 bases and J by 5 bases; unmatched bases: 8. As DNA, the CDR3 is TGTGCCAGCAGCTTACGGGACAGGCCCCACCAAAACATTCAGTACTTC. This encodes CASSLRDRPHQNIQYF.

The genes are TRBV27 and TRBJ2-5, with TRBD1 matching 8 bases. CDR3 length equals 17 residues. With V trimmed by 3 bases and J by 1 base, 10 bases remained unmatched. Germline V gene lookup returns CDR1 MNHEY and CDR2 SMNVEV (reference sequence). CDR3 sequence: CASSFGTGTSSQETQYF. As DNA, the CDR3 is TGTGCCAGCAGTTTCGGGACAGGAACATCCTCCCAAGAGACCCAGTACTTC.

There are a few counts of this clone. The rearrangement links TRBV7-2 to TRBJ2-7; TRBD2 agrees at 10 bases. The CDR3 consists of 14 residues. CDR1 and CDR2 (germline): SGHTA, FQGNSA. V trimming: 1 base; J trimming: 6 bases; junction bases outside the gene matches: 3. The CDR3 reads CASSLGQRGGEQYF. CDR3 sequence (DNA): TGTGCCAGCAGCTTAGGGCAGCGGGGGGGCGAGCAGTACTTC.

The chain links TRBV10-1 to TRBJ1-5, with TRBD1 matching 7 bases. The CDR3 has 16 residues. V trimming: 6 bases; J trimming: 4 bases; junction bases outside the gene matches: 12. Per the germline V gene, CDR1 is WNHNN and CDR2 is SYGVQD (reference sequence). This CDR3 is CASRTPRDRRNQPQHF. DNA for the CDR3: TGCGCCAGCAGGACCCCCCGGGACAGAAGAAATCAGCCCCAGCATTTT.

This chain joins TRBV5-4 and TRBJ1-2; 8 bases are shared with TRBD1. The CDR3 runs 15 residues. The V segment lost 2 bases and the J segment 7 bases; nucleotides outside the gene matches: 10. From germline, CDR1 is SGHNT and CDR2 YYREEE (reference sequence). Here the CDR3 DNA reads TGTGCCAGCAGCTTTTTCCGCGACAGGGGCTCTGGCTACACCTTC. It yields the protein CASSFFRDRGSGYTF. Together with reference TRBV5-4 and TRBJ1-2, the CDR3 gives the full variable domain: ETGVTQSPTHLIKTRGQQVTLRCSSQSGHNTVSWYQQALGQGPQFIFQYYREEENGRGNFPPRFSGLQFPNYSSELNVNALELDDSALYLCASSFFRDRGSGYTFGSGTRLTVV.

A remark on this clone: One junction end disagrees with the germline gene, perhaps due to a read error. The J gene is TRBJ2-7, the V gene TRBV6-6; TRBD2 aligns across 12 bases. Per the germline V gene, CDR1 is MNHNY and CDR2 is SVGAGI (reference sequence). CDR3 length equals 13 residues. For the CDR3, the DNA is TGTGCCAGCAGTTACGTACTAGCGGGGGGCTTTAACTTC. It yields the protein CASSYVLAGGFNF.

This rearrangement joins TRBV3-1 (or the pseudogene TRBV3-2) to TRBJ1-6, with D perhaps TRBD1 (6 bases). Looked up from germline, CDR1 is LGHDT and CDR2 is YNNKEL (reference sequence). CDR3 length equals 15 residues. Trimming left V 3 bases short and J 7 bases short, with 13 bases between. CDR3 DNA sequence: TGTGCCAGCAGCCAGGCCACAGGGATCAATTCACCCCTCCACTTT. The encoded protein is CASSQATGINSPLHF.

The chain couples TRBV3-1 (or the pseudogene TRBV3-2) to TRBJ2-7; TRBD2 is a possible D gene (5 bases). This CDR3 has 14 residues. The V gene lost 1 base and the J gene lost 12 bases, with 19 bases spanning the gap. Germline assignment: CDR1 LGHDT and CDR2 YNNKEL (reference sequence). CDR3 loop: CASSQGMDLDPPYF. The CDR3 nucleotides are TGTGCCAGCAGCCAAGGGATGGACTTAGACCCCCCGTACTTC.

CDR3: CASSRSGTAYTEAFF. Written as DNA, the CDR3 is TGTGCCAGCAGTCGATCCGGGACAGCCTACACTGAAGCTTTCTTT. The chain has TRBV6-6 and TRBJ1-1; 7 nucleotides match TRBD1. Germline V gene lookup returns CDR1 MNHNY and CDR2 SVGAGI (reference sequence). With V trimmed by 5 bases and J by 3 bases, 9 bases remained unmatched. The CDR3 covers 15 residues.

The rearrangement joins TRBV2 to TRBJ1-1; 9 bases are a match to TRBD1. This CDR3 is built from 17 residues. Per germline, CDR1 SNHLY and CDR2 FYNNEI. After removal of 6 bases from V and 0 bases from J, the junction contained 11 bases not matched to a gene. CDR3 protein: CASRETRDRDVNTEAFF. Here the CDR3 DNA reads TGTGCCAGCAGGGAAACCCGGGACAGGGACGTGAACACTGAAGCTTTCTTT.

The chain links TRBV9 to TRBJ2-5, with 13 bases identical to TRBD2. V shed 2 bases, J shed 5 bases, and the junction held 15 bases outside the gene matches. Per germline, CDR1 SGDLS and CDR2 YYNGEE. The CDR3 extends over 19 amino acids. In DNA, the CDR3 is TGTGCCAGCAGCGTCGGACTAGCGGGAGATCTAGCTGGTGGTGAGACCCAGTACTTC. Its translation is CASSVGLAGDLAGGETQYF. Using reference TRBV9 and TRBJ2-5 for the parts outside the CDR3, the full variable domain is DSGVTQTPKHLITATGQRVTLRCSPRSGDLSVYWYQQSLDQGLQFLIQYYNGEERAKGNILERFSAQQFPDLHSELNLSSLELGDSALYFCASSVGLAGDLAGGETQYFGPGTRLLVL.

CDR3 amino acids: CASSPMGPASNQPQHF. Here the CDR3 DNA reads TGTGCCAGCTCACCGATGGGGCCAGCGAGCAATCAGCCCCAGCATTTT. The V call is TRBV18, the J call TRBJ1-5; tentative D call: TRBD1 (5 bases). The CDR3 extends over 16 amino acids. Germline-derived CDR1 and CDR2 are KGHSH and LQKENI. The V gene lost 3 bases and the J gene lost 1 base, with 13 bases spanning the gap. Full variable domain (remainder filled in from reference TRBV18 and TRBJ1-5): NAGVMQNPRHLVRRRGQEARLRCSPMKGHSHVYWYRQLPEEGLKFMVYLQKENIIDESGMPKERFSAEFPKEGPSILRIQQVVRGDSAAYFCASSPMGPASNQPQHFGDGTRLSIL.

The rearrangement uses TRBV5-5 and TRBJ1-4; D may be TRBD1 (6 bases). This CDR3 region has 12 residues. V lost 1 base and J lost 10, with 8 bases in between. Germline CDR1 SGHKS, CDR2 YYEKEE (reference sequence). The CDR3 nucleotides read TGTGCCAGCAGCTTGAGGGGGTCAAAACTGTTTTTT. It encodes CASSLRGSKLFF. Combining the CDR3 with reference TRBV5-5 and TRBJ1-4 gives the whole variable domain DAGVTQSPTHLIKTRGQQVTLRCSPISGHKSVSWYQQVLGQGPQFIFQYYEKEERGRGNFPDRFSARQFPNYSSELNVNALLLGDSALYLCASSLRGSKLFFGSGTQLSVL.

The table lists this clone with a count of one. The chain uses TRBV7-9 and TRBJ2-2; TRBD2 agrees at 8 bases. The junction had 3 bases not matched to a gene; V was cut back by 0 bases and J by 6 bases. This CDR3 spans 15 amino acids. Germline V CDR1 and CDR2: SEHNR, FQNEAQ (reference sequence). CDR3 in amino acids: CASSLAAGVAGELFF. In DNA, the CDR3 is TGTGCCAGCAGCTTAGCAGCGGGAGTGGCCGGGGAGCTGTTTTTT.

The chain carries TRBV15 and TRBJ1-1, with TRBD1 as a possible D gene (5 bases). The germline V gene has CDR1 LNHNV and CDR2 YYDKDF (reference sequence). The CDR3 runs to 14 residues. Trimming took off 4 bases at V and 1 base at J, with 10 bases between the two ends. CDR3 region: CATSTRQTNTEAFF. CDR3 bases: TGTGCCACCAGCACTAGACAGACGAACACTGAAGCTTTCTTT.

The gene calls are TRBV24-1 and TRBJ2-1; TRBD2 agrees at 9 bases. This CDR3 spans 16 amino acids. V lost 3 bases, J lost 5 bases, and 7 bases stayed unmatched. Germline V gene sequence: CDR1 KGHDR, CDR2 SFDVKD. CDR3 residues: CATSDRTLAGNNEQFF. CDR3 DNA sequence: TGTGCCACCAGTGATCGCACCCTAGCGGGGAACAATGAGCAGTTCTTC.

This chain links TRBV27 with TRBJ1-1, with D perhaps TRBD1 (5 bases). Germline CDR1 and CDR2: MNHEY and SMNVEV (reference sequence). Trimming stripped 1 base from V and 0 bases from J, with 9 bases between. The CDR3 runs to 15 residues. The CDR3 DNA follows: TGTGCCAGCAGTTTATGGGGCAGGTTGAACACTGAAGCTTTCTTT. Amino acid sequence: CASSLWGRLNTEAFF.

DNA for the CDR3: TGCGCCAGCAGCCCGGCCGTAACAGGGGCCCCTAAGACCCAGTACTTC. It translates to CASSPAVTGAPKTQYF. The chain joins TRBV5-1 to TRBJ2-5; the match to TRBD1 covers 7 bases. J lost 6 bases, V lost 4 bases, and 15 bases had no gene match. This CDR3 is 16 amino acids long. CDR1 and CDR2 from the germline V gene are SGHRS and YFSETQ.

The rearrangement uses TRBV14 and TRBJ2-3; weak D call: TRBD2 (6 bases). CDR1 and CDR2 (germline): SGHDN, FVKESK. CDR3 length: 14 residues. Trimming stripped 0 bases from V and 8 bases from J, with 12 bases between. The CDR3 coding sequence is TGTGCCAGCAGCCAAGATCTGGGACTTTCTACGCAGTATTTT. Translation gives CASSQDLGLSTQYF. Looking up the rest from reference TRBV14 and TRBJ2-3 gives the full variable domain: EAGVTQFPSHSVIEKGQTVTLRCDPISGHDNLYWYRRVMGKEIKFLLHFVKESKQDESGMPNNRFLAERTGGTYSTLKVQPAELEDSGVYFCASSQDLGLSTQYFGPGTRLTVL.

This chain joins TRBV29-1 and TRBJ1-1; TRBD1 matches 8 bases. The CDR3 is 14 residues long. The V gene's germline CDR1 is SQVTM and CDR2 ANQGSEA. J was trimmed by 6 bases and V by 6 bases; bases with no gene match: 12. The CDR3 loop reads CSVGTSGGIPEAFF. The CDR3, as DNA: TGCAGCGTAGGTACTTCAGGGGGCATCCCTGAAGCTTTCTTT.

The DNA of the CDR3 is TGTGCCAGCAGTTCTGGAGGGGGCGGCAATCAGCCCCAGCATTTT. It codes for CASSSGGGGNQPQHF. The chain carries TRBV6-2 or TRBV6-3 and TRBJ1-5; 7 bases are shared with TRBD1. Germline lookup yields CDR1 MNHEY and CDR2 SVGEGT. The CDR3 spans 15 residues. V shed 4 bases and J 2 bases; nucleotides not matched to a gene: 5.

This sequence joins TRBV11-3 and TRBJ2-2; D gene unclear. The length of the CDR3 is 13 residues. The ends were cut back, 2 bases at V and 5 bases at J, with 6 bases in the middle. The germline V gene has CDR1 SGHNT and CDR2 YENEEA. CDR3 amino acids: CASSLTTTGELFF. In DNA form, the CDR3 reads TGTGCCAGCAGCTTAACGACAACCGGGGAGCTGTTTTTT. Full variable domain (missing parts from reference TRBV11-3 and TRBJ2-2): EAGVVQSPRYKIIEKKQPVAFWCNPISGHNTLYWYLQNLGQGPELLIRYENEEAVDDSQLPKDRFSAERLKGVDSTLKIQPAELGDSAVYLCASSLTTTGELFFGEGSRLTVL.

The rearrangement links TRBV5-6 to TRBJ2-7; TRBD2 is a possible D gene (6 bases). The CDR3 spans 17 residues. The germline gives CDR1 SGHDT, CDR2 YYEEEE. V lost 4 bases to trimming and J lost 6 bases, with 26 bases between them. The chain's CDR3 is CASSPIRVGSGEREQYF. The CDR3 DNA is TGTGCCAGCAGCCCTATTAGGGTGGGCTCGGGGGAACGCGAGCAGTACTTC. The whole variable domain, filled in from reference TRBV5-6 and TRBJ2-7, reads DAGVTQSPTHLIKTRGQQVTLRCSPKSGHDTVSWYQQALGQGPQFIFQYYEEEERQRGNFPDRFSGHQFPNYSSELNVNALLLGDSALYLCASSPIRVGSGEREQYFGPGTRLTVT.

The chain joins TRBV5-5 to TRBJ2-3, with unresolved D. This CDR3 region has 13 residues. Trimming removed 4 bases at V and 6 bases at J, with 12 bases between. CDR1 is SGHKS and CDR2 is YYEKEE in the germline V gene (reference sequence). The CDR3 nucleotides are TGTGCCAGCAGCACGAGTTTAGTTGATACGCAGTATTTT. Protein: CASSTSLVDTQYF.

V is TRBV5-6 and J is TRBJ1-2; 9 positions match TRBD1. V lost 2 bases and J lost 8; bases outside the gene matches: 16. The CDR3 is made up of 17 amino acids. The germline CDR1 and CDR2 sequences are SGHDT and YYEEEE. The DNA of the CDR3 is TGTGCCAGCAGCTTAGTCGGCTCCGGGACAGGGAAACGGGGCTACACCTTC. Encoded protein: CASSLVGSGTGKRGYTF.

The rearrangement joins TRBV5-4 to TRBJ2-2; 14 bases line up with TRBD2. This CDR3 has 18 residues. V dropped 4 bases and J dropped 1; count of bases not matched to a gene: 6. Germline CDR1 SGHNT, CDR2 YYREEE (reference sequence). In DNA, the CDR3 is TGTGCCAGCAGCCTAGCGGGACTAGCGGGGGTGAACACCGGGGAGCTGTTTTTT. This gives the protein CASSLAGLAGVNTGELFF.

This chain connects TRBV5-5 to TRBJ1-1, with TRBD1 matching 7 bases. The V gene's germline CDR1 is SGHKS and CDR2 YYEKEE (reference sequence). V shed 4 bases and J 1 base; nucleotides not matched to a gene: 7. The CDR3 covers 15 residues. CDR3 nucleotide sequence: TGTGCCAGCAGCCGGTGGGACAGTTCGAACACTGAAGCTTTCTTT. Its translation is CASSRWDSSNTEAFF.

This chain joins TRBV30 and TRBJ1-3; D gene unclear. V dropped 7 bases and J dropped 3 bases, with 19 bases sitting between them. This CDR3 contains 15 residues. The germline CDR1 and CDR2 sequences are GTSNPN and SVGIG (reference sequence). The CDR3 DNA sequence: TGTGCCTTACATAGACCGGGGTTTGGTGGAAACACCATATATTTT. This gives the protein CALHRPGFGGNTIYF.

The chain employs TRBV5-8 and TRBJ2-3, with a tentative D call TRBD2 (6 bases). The germline V and J ends were trimmed by 0 bases and 0 bases, with 11 bases remaining between them. Germline V CDR1 and CDR2: SGHTS, YDEGEE. This CDR3 has 16 residues. CDR3 residues: CASSLAGGASTDTQYF. The CDR3 bases are TGTGCCAGCAGCTTGGCCGGCGGGGCAAGCACAGATACGCAGTATTTT.